A selection of T cell receptor beta chains follows, all from one sample in a study of control samples from healthy donors and cancer patients. Clones were sequenced by immunoSEQ multiplex PCR, and TCRdb holds only the in-frame ones, with some missing. This sample carries tens of thousands of clones, just under 90% of them seen once, and the ten largest clones take around 5.1%. The sequenced sample was blood. These receptors were collected from a man aged 50-60 years in good health. CDR3s include the opening cysteine and the closing phenylalanine or tryptophan. A D gene is named only where the DNA matches it firmly. Only some rows state a clone size, as once, few, many or a class for expanded clones.

>once|NA|TRBV6-4|TRBJ1-1
TGTGCCAGCAGTGACTTGGCAGGGCAAACTGAAGCTTTCTTT
CASSDLAGQTEAFF
>NA|NA|TRBV7-9|TRBJ1-5
TGTGCCAGCAGCTACGGCGCCTGGGGTAGCAATCAGCCCCAGCATTTT
CASSYGAWGSNQPQHF
>NA|NA|TRBV18|TRBJ1-5
TGTGCCAGCTCCCCGGGCAGGGGTGAACAGCCCCAGCATTTT
CASSPGRGEQPQHF
>NA|TRBD1|TRBV6-5|TRBJ2-1
TGTGCCAGCAGTTACTCTCAGGGGGCGAGCTACAATGAGCAGTTCTTC
CASSYSQGASYNEQFF
>once|NA|TRBV6-6|TRBJ1-4
TGTGCCAGCAGTTACCCCATGGAGAGTAATGAAAAACTGTTTTTT
CASSYPMESNEKLFF
>NA|NA|TRBV7-9|TRBJ1-2
TGTGCCAGCAGCTCGCCTGAAGGCTACACCTTC
CASSSPEGYTF
>NA|NA|TRBV7-9|TRBJ1-1
TGTGCCAGCAGCCAGGTCGGGGACCGCACTGAAGCTTTCTTT
CASSQVGDRTEAFF
>few|NA|TRBV9|TRBJ2-3
TGTGCCAGCAGCGTAGGGGGGGCCGGAGATACGCAGTATTTT
CASSVGGAGDTQYF
>once|NA|TRBV19|TRBJ1-1
TGTGCCAGTAGTATAGTTGGGGCAGCGAACACTGAAGCTTTCTTT
CASSIVGAANTEAFF
>NA|NA|TRBV14|TRBJ1-1
TGTGCCAGCAGTTCTAATTTGAACACTGAAGCTTTCTTT
CASSSNLNTEAFF
>few|NA|TRBV12-3/TRBV12-4|TRBJ1-1
TGTGCCAGCAGGACAGGGAACACTGAAGCTTTCTTT
CASRTGNTEAFF
>NA|NA|TRBV7-9|TRBJ2-2
TGTGCCAGCAGCTTAGGACGTGGGGAGCTGTTTTTT
CASSLGRGELFF
>NA|NA|TRBV2|TRBJ1-2
TGTGCCAGCAGTGACCCAGGGAATGGCTACACCTTC
CASSDPGNGYTF
>NA|TRBD1|TRBV10-1|TRBJ2-3
TGCGCCAGCAGTGATGGACAGGGGATGAGCACAGATACGCAGTATTTT
CASSDGQGMSTDTQYF
>NA|TRBD1|TRBV18|TRBJ2-7
TGTGCCAGCTCGCTGGACAGGGGTCGGGAGCAGTACTTC
CASSLDRGREQYF
>NA|NA|TRBV27|TRBJ2-7
TGTGCCAGCAGTTCCAGTGAGAGCTACGAGCAGTACTTC
CASSSSESYEQYF
>once|NA|TRBV6-5|TRBJ2-7
TGTGCCAGCAGCCTCTACGAGCAGTACTTC
CASSLYEQYF
>NA|TRBD1|TRBV3-1/TRBV3-2|TRBJ1-3
TGTGCCAGCAGCCTTGGACAGGGTGGAAACACCATATATTTT
CASSLGQGGNTIYF
>NA|TRBD1|TRBV5-4|TRBJ2-2
TGTGCCAGCCGCCTCGGACAGGGGAACACCGGGGAGCTGTTTTTT
CASRLGQGNTGELFF
>NA|NA|TRBV27|TRBJ2-3
TGTGCCAGCGGGGGCCAATTAAGCACAGATACGCAGTATTTT
CASGGQLSTDTQYF